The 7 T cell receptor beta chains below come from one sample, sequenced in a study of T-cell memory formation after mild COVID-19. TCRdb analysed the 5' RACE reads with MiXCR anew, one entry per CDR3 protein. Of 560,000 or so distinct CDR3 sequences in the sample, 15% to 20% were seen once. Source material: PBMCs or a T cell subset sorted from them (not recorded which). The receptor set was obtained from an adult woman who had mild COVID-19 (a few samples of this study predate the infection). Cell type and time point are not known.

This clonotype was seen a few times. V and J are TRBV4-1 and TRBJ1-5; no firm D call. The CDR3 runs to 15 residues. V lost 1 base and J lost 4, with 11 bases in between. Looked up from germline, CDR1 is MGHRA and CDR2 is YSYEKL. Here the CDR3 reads CASSQVEGRNQPQHF. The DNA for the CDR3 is TGCGCCAGCAGCCAAGTAGAAGGCCGAAATCAGCCCCAGCATTTT.

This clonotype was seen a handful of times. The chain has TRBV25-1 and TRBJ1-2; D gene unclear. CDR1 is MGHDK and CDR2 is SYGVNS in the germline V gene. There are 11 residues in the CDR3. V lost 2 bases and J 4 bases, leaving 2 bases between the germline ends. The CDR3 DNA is TGTGCCAGCAGTGAAGTCTATGGCTACACCTTC. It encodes CASSEVYGYTF.

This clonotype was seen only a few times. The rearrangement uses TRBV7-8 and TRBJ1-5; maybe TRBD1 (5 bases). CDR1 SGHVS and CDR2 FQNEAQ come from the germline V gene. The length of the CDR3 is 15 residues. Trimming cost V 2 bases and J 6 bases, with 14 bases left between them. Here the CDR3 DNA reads TGTGCCAGCAGCTTAATGGGCAGGGTCTCTCAGCCCCAGCATTTT. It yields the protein CASSLMGRVSQPQHF.

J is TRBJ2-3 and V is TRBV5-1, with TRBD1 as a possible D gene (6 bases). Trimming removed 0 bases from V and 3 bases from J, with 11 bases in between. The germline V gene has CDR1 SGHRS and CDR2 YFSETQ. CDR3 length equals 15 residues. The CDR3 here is CASSLVQGRTDTQYF. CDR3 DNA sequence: TGCGCCAGCAGCTTGGTGCAGGGGCGAACAGATACGCAGTATTTT.

CDR3 nucleotides: TGTGCCAGCAGCTCCGCGGGGGCTGAAAAAGGCTACACCTTC. Protein: CASSSAGAEKGYTF. The J gene is TRBJ1-2, the V gene TRBV7-2, with TRBD1 as a possible D gene (6 bases). The CDR3 covers 14 residues. Germline V gives CDR1 SGHTA, CDR2 FQGNSA. V lost 4 bases and J lost 8, with 17 bases in between. The full variable domain, completed using reference TRBV7-2 and TRBJ1-2, is GAGVSQSPSNKVTEKGKDVELRCDPISGHTALYWYRQSLGQGLEFLIYFQGNSAPDKSGLPSDRFSAERTGGSVSTLTIQRTQQEDSAVYLCASSSAGAEKGYTFGSGTRLTVV.

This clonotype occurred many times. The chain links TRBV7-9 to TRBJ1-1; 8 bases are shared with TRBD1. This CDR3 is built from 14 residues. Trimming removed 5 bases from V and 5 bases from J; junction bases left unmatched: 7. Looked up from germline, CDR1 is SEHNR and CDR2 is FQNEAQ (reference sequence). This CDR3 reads CASSLTTGVTEAFF. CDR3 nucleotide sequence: TGTGCCAGCAGCCTAACGACAGGGGTGACTGAAGCTTTCTTT.

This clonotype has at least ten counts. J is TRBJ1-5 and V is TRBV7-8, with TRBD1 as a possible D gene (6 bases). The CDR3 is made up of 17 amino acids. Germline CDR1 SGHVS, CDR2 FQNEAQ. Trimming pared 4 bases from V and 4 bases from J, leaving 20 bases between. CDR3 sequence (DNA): TGTGCCAGCAGCTCGTACAGGGTAGGGGTTTCTAATCAGCCCCAGCATTTT. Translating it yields CASSSYRVGVSNQPQHF.